Below are 11 T cell receptor beta chains sequenced from a single sample in a study of cytomegalovirus exposure and HLA in healthy donors. The PCR had 60 Vbeta and 13 Jbeta primers. Method: immunoSEQ multiplex PCR; TCRdb's copy keeps in-frame clones and lacks some. The table records 150,000 to 200,000 clones, roughly four fifths of them present only once. The sample comprised PBMCs. All receptors come from a man between 18 and 35 years old in good health and CMV-seronegative.

The rearrangement uses TRBV29-1 and TRBJ2-5; 10 bases map to TRBD2. This CDR3 is 13 amino acids long. The ends lost 4 bases at V and 4 bases at J; junction bases unmatched: 3. Germline values: CDR1 SQVTM, CDR2 ANQGSEA. CDR3 region: CSVAPSGRETQYF. For the CDR3, the DNA is TGCAGCGTTGCCCCTAGCGGGAGAGAGACCCAGTACTTC.

The DNA of the CDR3 is TGTGCCAGCAGCTATATACCGACAGTGAACACCGGGGAGCTGTTTTTT. Residues: CASSYIPTVNTGELFF. V and J are TRBV6-6 and TRBJ2-2, with D maybe TRBD1 (5 bases). This CDR3 region has 16 residues. The germline V gene encodes CDR1 MNHNY and CDR2 SVGAGI (reference sequence). V dropped 6 bases and J dropped 1 base, with 15 bases sitting between them.

The gene calls are TRBV27 and TRBJ2-7, with 12 bases lining up with TRBD2. The CDR3 extends over 16 amino acids. Trimming removed 5 bases from V and 1 base from J; junction bases left unmatched: 6. In germline, CDR1 is MNHEY, CDR2 SMNVEV (reference sequence). CDR3 nucleotide sequence: TGTGCCAGCAGTGTAATGGGGACTAGCGGGTCCTACGAGCAGTACTTC. This codes for CASSVMGTSGSYEQYF.

The CDR3 region is CARSGGSYNEQFF. CDR3 coding DNA: TGTGCCCGCTCAGGGGGGTCCTACAATGAGCAGTTCTTC. The V gene is TRBV7-9, the J gene TRBJ2-1; perhaps TRBD1 as D (7 bases). The germline V gene encodes CDR1 SEHNR and CDR2 FQNEAQ (reference sequence). The V gene lost 11 bases and the J gene lost 1 base, with 12 bases spanning the gap. The CDR3 length is 13 residues.

The CDR3 is CASTLTGELFF. The CDR3 DNA follows: TGTGCCAGTACTCTTACCGGGGAGCTGTTTTTT. This sequence joins TRBV19 and TRBJ2-2; D is unclear. The CDR3 extends over 11 amino acids. V shed 7 bases and J shed 5 bases, with 5 bases lying between them. From germline, CDR1 is LNHDA and CDR2 SQIVND (reference sequence).

V is TRBV28 and J is TRBJ1-6; D unresolved. V dropped 6 bases and J dropped 8 bases, with 23 bases sitting between them. This CDR3 spans 17 amino acids. Germline-derived CDR1 and CDR2 are MDHEN and SYDVKM. The CDR3 nucleotides read TGTGCCAGCAGCCCAGTGTCACGTTCTGGGCCCGATTCACCCCTCCACTTT. Translating gives CASSPVSRSGPDSPLHF.

The CDR3: CSAGTGSYNEQFF. The DNA of the CDR3 is TGCAGCGCCGGGACAGGGAGCTACAATGAGCAGTTCTTC. The chain couples TRBV29-1 to TRBJ2-1, with 9 bases aligning to TRBD1. This CDR3 has 13 amino acids. Germline V gene lookup returns CDR1 SQVTM and CDR2 ANQGSEA. J gave up 3 bases and V 7 bases, and 4 bases lay outside the gene matches.

The gene calls are TRBV28 and TRBJ2-1; 8 nucleotides line up with TRBD2. This CDR3 spans 13 amino acids. Germline values: CDR1 MDHEN, CDR2 SYDVKM. The trim removed 5 bases at V and 10 bases at J, leaving 7 bases unmatched. This CDR3 reads CASSPGGGPEQFF. The CDR3 DNA is TGTGCCAGCAGTCCGGGGGGGGGTCCGGAGCAGTTCTTC.

This chain connects TRBV9 to TRBJ2-2, with D possibly matching TRBD2 (6 bases). Deletions cut 0 bases from V and 6 bases from J, with 12 bases between. Germline CDR1 is SGDLS and CDR2 is YYNGEE. The CDR3 extends over 15 amino acids. The CDR3: CASSVARGRSGELFF. The CDR3 DNA is TGTGCCAGCAGCGTAGCGCGGGGAAGGTCCGGGGAGCTGTTTTTT.

The chain links TRBV7-3 to TRBJ2-1; D ambiguous. The V end was cut by 4 bases, the J end by 8 bases, with 12 bases between. The germline CDR1 and CDR2 sequences are SGHTA and FQGTGA. The CDR3 is 13 amino acids. The CDR3 sequence: CASSSSLRDEQFF. CDR3 nucleotide sequence: TGTGCCAGCAGCTCGTCCCTACGGGATGAGCAGTTCTTC.

The V gene is TRBV18, the J gene TRBJ2-2; 7 bases are shared with TRBD1. Germline V gene lookup returns CDR1 KGHSH and CDR2 LQKENI. After removal of 1 base from V and 6 bases from J, the junction contained 2 bases not matched to a gene. This CDR3 spans 14 amino acids. CDR3 DNA: TGTGCCAGCTCACCACTCCAGGGGGCCGGGGAGCTGTTTTTT. Translation gives CASSPLQGAGELFF.